The present T cell receptor beta chain was sequenced within a study of cytomegalovirus exposure and HLA in healthy donors. General study results and limits: By HLA locus, TCR association rates varied in a later analysis, with DRB1 showing the most and HLA-C the fewest. CMV serostatus was the only recorded immune exposure for donors.

The PCR was carried out with 60 Vbeta primers and 13 Jbeta primers. The data were produced by immunoSEQ multiplex PCR, yet TCRdb's version contains in-frame clones alone and is incomplete. The data show under 150,000 clones, with roughly 80% seen just once and 0.95% to 1.5% held by the top ten. Per germline, CDR1 LNHDA and CDR2 SQIVND (reference sequence). V dropped 1 base and J dropped 4; count of bases not matched to a gene: 4. This CDR3 is 15 amino acids long. Points on this clone: What it binds is unknown.

The material sequenced was PBMCs. The genes are TRBV19 and TRBJ2-3; 8 positions match TRBD2. The source of this sequence is a boy aged 5-17 years in good health and CMV-seronegative. This chain's CDR3 is CASSIAGGPADTQYF. CDR3 coding DNA: TGTGCCAGTAGTATAGCGGGAGGGCCGGCAGATACGCAGTATTTT.